These 27 T cell receptor beta chains were all obtained from the same sample, sequenced in a study of cytomegalovirus exposure and HLA in healthy donors. Vbeta (60) and Jbeta (13) primers were used in the PCR. The repertoire was sequenced with immunoSEQ multiplex PCR; TCRdb's copy has only in-frame clones and lacks some. Seen here are 75,000 to 90,000 clones, roughly 77% observed once, and the top ten hold roughly 4.2%. The sample taken for sequencing was PBMCs. The receptor source for this set is a man between 60 and 75 years old in good health and CMV-seronegative.

This clone was observed a few times. The V gene is TRBV19, the J gene TRBJ1-1; a weak D match, TRBD1 (6 bases). CDR1 and CDR2 from the germline V gene are LNHDA and SQIVND (reference sequence). The CDR3 loop spans 16 amino acids. The V end was cut by 4 bases, the J end by 4 bases, with 19 bases between. In DNA form, the CDR3 reads TGTGCCAGTAGTAGGGCCCAACAGGGCGAGGGCACTGAAGCTTTCTTT. This codes for CASSRAQQGEGTEAFF.

The J gene is TRBJ1-1, the V gene TRBV20-1; a weak D match, TRBD1 (5 bases). CDR3 length equals 11 residues. Trimming took off 7 bases at V and 11 bases at J, with 17 bases between the two ends. Germline V gene data show CDR1 as DFQATT and CDR2 as SNEGSKA (reference sequence). As DNA, the CDR3 is TGCAGTGTTATCAGGGCCCTTGGGGCTTTCTTT. It translates to CSVIRALGAFF.

The table lists this clone with a count of one. This chain joins TRBV9 and TRBJ1-4; 11 bases fit TRBD1. With 8 bases clipped from V and 0 bases from J, the junction kept 6 bases outside the gene matches. CDR3 length: 16 residues. Germline CDR1 reads SGDLS; CDR2 reads YYNGEE. CDR3 protein: CASGQGASATNEKLFF. The DNA of the CDR3 is TGTGCCAGTGGACAGGGGGCCTCGGCAACTAATGAAAAACTGTTTTTT. The full variable domain, completed using reference TRBV9 and TRBJ1-4, is DSGVTQTPKHLITATGQRVTLRCSPRSGDLSVYWYQQSLDQGLQFLIQYYNGEERAKGNILERFSAQQFPDLHSELNLSSLELGDSALYFCASGQGASATNEKLFFGSGTQLSVL.

The chain combines TRBV4-1 with TRBJ2-1; the D is unclear. This CDR3 contains 15 residues. The V end lost 0 bases, the J end lost 4 bases, and 10 bases lay between the germline ends. Looked up from germline, CDR1 is MGHRA and CDR2 is YSYEKL. The CDR3 DNA follows: TGCGCCAGCAGCCAAGATTTTCAGGATTACAATGAGCAGTTCTTC. The encoded protein is CASSQDFQDYNEQFF.

The chain joins TRBV16 to TRBJ2-5; no definite D call. V shed 2 bases and J shed 3 bases, with 10 bases lying between them. This CDR3 is 14 amino acids long. Germline CDR1 KGHSY, CDR2 FQNENV. DNA of the CDR3: TGTGCCAGCAGCCAAGATTTTGCGGAAGAGACCCAGTACTTC. Translated, it gives CASSQDFAEETQYF.

This clone is classed as medium-sized. The chain uses TRBV4-1 and TRBJ2-3; 10 bases match TRBD2. In germline, CDR1 is MGHRA, CDR2 YSYEKL. Trimming took 0 bases from V and 2 from J; bases not matched to a gene: 8. The CDR3 covers 18 residues. The CDR3: CASSQDLLSGGATDTQYF. CDR3 DNA: TGCGCCAGCAGCCAAGACCTATTGAGCGGGGGGGCCACAGATACGCAGTATTTT.

This sequence joins TRBV7-9 and TRBJ2-7; no clear D gene. Germline lookup yields CDR1 SEHNR and CDR2 FQNEAQ (reference sequence). The V end was cut by 5 bases, the J end by 6 bases, with 17 bases between. The CDR3 runs to 14 residues. The CDR3 loop is CASSPKVRPGEQYF. CDR3 nucleotides: TGTGCCAGCAGCCCCAAAGTCCGGCCAGGCGAGCAGTACTTC. Full variable domain (remainder filled in from reference TRBV7-9 and TRBJ2-7): DTGVSQNPRHKITKRGQNVTFRCDPISEHNRLYWYRQTLGQGPEFLTYFQNEAQLEKSRLLSDRFSAERPKGSFSTLEIQRTEQGDSAMYLCASSPKVRPGEQYFGPGTRLTVT.

This chain links TRBV19 with TRBJ1-6, with D possibly being TRBD1 (6 bases). V was cut by 5 bases and J by 8 bases, with 19 bases left in between. This CDR3 has 16 residues. Germline CDR1 reads LNHDA; CDR2 reads SQIVND (reference sequence). CDR3 residues: CASSSQTGSLDSPLHF. For the CDR3, the DNA is TGTGCCAGTAGTTCCCAAACAGGGTCTCTCGATTCACCCCTCCACTTT.

This clone has just a few counts. The chain recombines TRBV10-3 with TRBJ2-7, with D possibly being TRBD1 (6 bases). Germline V gene sequence: CDR1 ENHRY, CDR2 SYGVKD. The CDR3 is 12 residues long. V lost 6 bases, J lost 0 bases, and 6 bases lay in between. Here the CDR3 DNA reads TGTGCCATCAGGGACAGCTCCTACGAGCAGTACTTC. Translating gives CAIRDSSYEQYF.

This rearrangement joins TRBV7-9 to TRBJ1-1; 9 positions match TRBD1. J lost 5 bases, V lost 3 bases, and 10 bases had no gene match. Germline V lookup: CDR1 SEHNR, CDR2 FQNEAQ (reference sequence). The CDR3 spans 16 residues. The CDR3 is CASSFLPGQGGTEAFF. CDR3 DNA sequence: TGTGCCAGCAGCTTTTTACCGGGACAGGGCGGGACTGAAGCTTTCTTT.

The V and J genes are TRBV5-1 and TRBJ2-1, with D perhaps TRBD2 (5 bases). The CDR3 covers 13 residues. Per the germline V gene, CDR1 is SGHRS and CDR2 is YFSETQ. V was shortened by 5 bases and J by 7 bases, with 13 bases between the two germline ends. The CDR3 loop reads CASRNGVANEQFF. The CDR3 DNA follows: TGCGCCAGCAGAAACGGGGTAGCAAATGAGCAGTTCTTC.

This chain connects TRBV5-1 to TRBJ1-1; D gene uncertain. Looked up from germline, CDR1 is SGHRS and CDR2 is YFSETQ. The V and J ends lost 0 bases and 4 bases respectively, with 16 bases between them. This CDR3 contains 16 residues. DNA for the CDR3: TGCGCCAGCAGCTTGGAGGCCGGCCCGACTCCCACTGAAGCTTTCTTT. Translation gives CASSLEAGPTPTEAFF.

This rearrangement joins TRBV6-1 to TRBJ2-1; 9 bases are a match to TRBD2. The CDR3 has 16 amino acids. J was trimmed by 6 bases and V by 0 bases; bases with no gene match: 6. Germline CDR1 and CDR2: MNHNS and SASEGT. The CDR3 sequence is CASSEAGGGVPNEQFF. CDR3 coding DNA: TGTGCCAGCAGTGAAGCCGGCGGGGGGGTTCCCAATGAGCAGTTCTTC.

The chain recombines TRBV6-5 with TRBJ1-1; no clear D gene. Germline assignment: CDR1 MNHEY and CDR2 SVGAGI. V was shortened by 1 base and J by 3 bases, with 6 bases between the two germline ends. CDR3 length: 13 amino acids. The CDR3 nucleotides read TGTGCCAGCAGTTACTTCGGGGACACTGAAGCTTTCTTT. Translation gives CASSYFGDTEAFF.

This chain links TRBV5-1 with TRBJ1-6, with D possibly being TRBD1 (6 bases). The CDR3 has 13 amino acids. The ends were cut back, 4 bases at V and 10 bases at J, with 12 bases in the middle. CDR1 is SGHRS, CDR2 YFSETQ, per germline. CDR3 sequence: CASSLYRESPLHF. The CDR3, as DNA: TGCGCCAGCAGCCTCTACAGGGAATCACCCCTCCACTTT.

This clone appeared once. V usage is TRBV27 and J usage is TRBJ1-4; no definite D call. CDR1 and CDR2 from the germline V gene are MNHEY and SMNVEV (reference sequence). The length of the CDR3 is 14 residues. Trimming removed 6 bases from V and 4 bases from J, with 12 bases in between. The CDR3 DNA reads as TGTGCCAGCAGCCTGACACCTGATAATGAAAAACTGTTTTTT. This codes for CASSLTPDNEKLFF.

The chain employs TRBV7-9 and TRBJ2-7; 9 bases fit TRBD1. After removal of 6 bases from V and 3 bases from J, the junction contained 12 bases not matched to a gene. The CDR3 has 16 residues. CDR1 is SEHNR and CDR2 is FQNEAQ in the germline V gene (reference sequence). This chain's CDR3 is CASSSTTGQGYYEQYF. DNA of the CDR3: TGTGCCAGCAGTTCAACCACGGGACAGGGCTACTACGAGCAGTACTTC. The whole variable domain, filled in from reference TRBV7-9 and TRBJ2-7, reads DTGVSQNPRHKITKRGQNVTFRCDPISEHNRLYWYRQTLGQGPEFLTYFQNEAQLEKSRLLSDRFSAERPKGSFSTLEIQRTEQGDSAMYLCASSSTTGQGYYEQYFGPGTRLTVT.

This clone was detected a few times. The chain couples TRBV6-5 to TRBJ1-4; D is ambiguous. The CDR3 runs to 14 residues. V lost 4 bases and J 7 bases, leaving 13 bases between the germline ends. In germline, CDR1 is MNHEY, CDR2 SVGAGI. CDR3 DNA sequence: TGTGCCAGCAGTTTCGGAGTTTTCGGTGAAAAACTGTTTTTT. Its protein product is CASSFGVFGEKLFF.

J is TRBJ2-1 and V is TRBV10-3; weak D call: TRBD2 (5 bases). The CDR3 length is 14 residues. CDR1 is ENHRY and CDR2 is SYGVKD in the germline V gene. The ends were cut back, 0 bases at V and 5 bases at J, with 8 bases in the middle. This chain's CDR3 is CAISESRTDNEQFF. The DNA for the CDR3 is TGTGCCATCAGTGAGTCGAGGACTGACAATGAGCAGTTCTTC.

V usage is TRBV9 and J usage is TRBJ2-5; perhaps TRBD1 as D (6 bases). Judging by the DNA end, TRBJ2-7 fits better; the J call may be wrong. Germline V lookup: CDR1 SGDLS, CDR2 YYNGEE. This CDR3 has 15 residues. DNA of the CDR3: TGTGCCAGCAGCGTAGGAGGGGGACCTCCCTACGAGCAGTACTTC. Its protein is CASSVGGGPPYEQYF.

This chain connects TRBV6-5 to TRBJ2-7; 8 bases are a match to TRBD1. V lost 7 bases to trimming and J lost 4 bases; unmatched junction nucleotides: 12. The germline V gene has CDR1 MNHEY and CDR2 SVGAGI. The CDR3 length is 15 residues. DNA for the CDR3: TGTGCCAGCACCCCTCCACAGGGGGATAAGTACGAGCAGTACTTC. Its protein product is CASTPPQGDKYEQYF.

There are a few counts of this clone. For the CDR3, the DNA is TGTGCCAGCAGCCTTTCAGGGGCTAACTATGGCTACACCTTC. It translates to CASSLSGANYGYTF. This chain connects TRBV7-9 to TRBJ1-2, with a possible D match to TRBD1 (6 bases). Germline CDR1 SEHNR, CDR2 FQNEAQ (reference sequence). CDR3 length: 14 residues. V was cut by 5 bases and J by 0 bases, with 10 bases left in between.

The J gene is TRBJ2-2, the V gene TRBV6-1; 11 nucleotides line up with TRBD2. This CDR3 is built from 14 residues. Germline V lookup: CDR1 MNHNS, CDR2 SASEGT. The V and J ends lost 8 bases and 5 bases, in that order; junction bases with no gene match: 4. The CDR3, as DNA: TGTGCCAGCGGACGACTAGCGGGAACCGGGGAGCTGTTTTTT. Translation: CASGRLAGTGELFF.

The chain carries TRBV2 and TRBJ2-2; maybe TRBD2 (5 bases). The length of the CDR3 is 15 residues. V shed 6 bases and J shed 6 bases, with 17 bases lying between them. Per the germline V gene, CDR1 is SNHLY and CDR2 is FYNNEI. The CDR3 protein is CASRARSAGAGELFF. The CDR3 region has the DNA TGTGCCAGCAGGGCCCGGAGCGCGGGCGCCGGGGAGCTGTTTTTT.

In this sample, this clone turned up a few times. The J gene is TRBJ1-4, the V gene TRBV7-9; D may be TRBD1 (5 bases). The germline CDR1 and CDR2 sequences are SEHNR and FQNEAQ (reference sequence). V was clipped by 8 bases and J by 4 bases, with 17 bases between them. CDR3 length equals 15 residues. The CDR3 spells CASDDSRSINEKLFF. The CDR3 bases are TGTGCCAGCGACGACAGCAGGTCTATTAATGAAAAACTGTTTTTT.

The chain couples TRBV9 to TRBJ1-6; 7 bases are shared with TRBD1. V was pared by 3 bases and J by 7 bases, with 4 bases of the junction left unmatched. Germline CDR1 and CDR2: SGDLS and YYNGEE. This CDR3 contains 14 residues. The CDR3 spells CASSGDRVNSPLHF. The CDR3, as DNA: TGTGCCAGCAGCGGCGACAGGGTGAATTCACCCCTCCACTTT.

The chain has TRBV12-5 and TRBJ2-2, with 12 bases identical to TRBD2. The CDR3 sequence is 16 residues long. In germline, CDR1 is LGHNT, CDR2 FRNRAP. V gave up 6 bases and J gave up 1 base; unmatched junction bases: 3. The CDR3 spells CASGTGLAGNTGELFF. The CDR3 DNA sequence: TGTGCTAGTGGCACGGGACTAGCGGGGAACACCGGGGAGCTGTTTTTT.